The present entry profiles one T cell receptor (beta chain) with its context. The sample belongs to a study of cytomegalovirus exposure and HLA in healthy donors. CDR1 is MNHEY and CDR2 is SVGAGI in the germline V gene. The junction had 4 bases not matched to a gene; V was cut back by 5 bases and J by 8 bases. The CDR3 runs to 12 residues. The PCR had 60 Vbeta and 13 Jbeta primers. Here immunoSEQ multiplex PCR was the method, and the copy in TCRdb shows in-frame clones only, minus some. Here the sample spans around 120,000 clones, roughly two thirds being singletons. This TCR came from a young man in good health and CMV-seropositive. This rearrangement joins TRBV6-5 to TRBJ1-1; 8 positions agree with TRBD1. Sequenced sample: PBMCs. CDR3 region: CASSTGGLEAFF. CDR3 nucleotide sequence: TGTGCCAGCAGTACAGGGGGATTAGAAGCTTTCTTT.